A single T cell receptor beta chain is shown here with its context. In the same sample, other DNA sequences code for this CDR3. The data were taken from a study of control samples from healthy donors and cancer patients. Trimming left V 0 bases short and J 5 bases short, with 6 bases between. CDR1 and CDR2 from the germline V gene are SGHRS and YFSETQ. This CDR3 is built from 13 residues. Clones were read by immunoSEQ multiplex PCR, and TCRdb kept only the in-frame ones, dropping some. This sample has about 250,000 clones, with over 75% found just once. Sequenced material: PBMCs. This chain uses TRBV5-1 with TRBJ2-1; a possible D gene is TRBD2 (5 bases). This receptor was taken from a woman aged 60-75 years with lung cancer. The CDR3 reads CASSLGLNNEQFF. Written as DNA, the CDR3 is TGCGCCAGCAGCTTGGGACTAAACAATGAGCAGTTCTTC.